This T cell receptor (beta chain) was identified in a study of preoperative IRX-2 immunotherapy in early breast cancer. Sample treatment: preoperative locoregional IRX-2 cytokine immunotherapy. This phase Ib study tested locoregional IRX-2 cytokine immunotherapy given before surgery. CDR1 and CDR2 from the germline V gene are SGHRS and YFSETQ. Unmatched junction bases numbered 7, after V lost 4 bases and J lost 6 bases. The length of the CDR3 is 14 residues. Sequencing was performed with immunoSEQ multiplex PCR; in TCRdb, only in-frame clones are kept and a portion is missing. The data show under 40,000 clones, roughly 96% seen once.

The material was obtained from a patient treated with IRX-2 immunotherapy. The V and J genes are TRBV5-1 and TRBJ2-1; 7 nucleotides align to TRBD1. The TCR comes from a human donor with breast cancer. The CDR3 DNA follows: TGCGCCAGCAGCGGACAGGCAGGTATCAATGAGCAGTTCTTC. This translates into CASSGQAGINEQFF.